This T cell receptor (beta chain) comes out of a study of T cells in Graves' hyperthyroidism and ophthalmopathy. Germline CDR1 reads GTSNPN; CDR2 reads SVGIG (reference sequence). The CDR3 has 12 residues. Those with hyperthyroidism were 18 to 65 years old, newly diagnosed, and ill for under 2 months. The study excluded patients with uncontrolled infection, other autoimmune disease, pregnancy or lactation. RNA transcripts provided the source from which TCR beta CDR3 regions were amplified. The study used the HTBI primer set for a first-round RT-PCR of the TCR CDR3. TCRdb redid the calling of the multiplex PCR reads with MiXCR, one entry per CDR3 protein. The table records 250,000 to 350,000 distinct CDR3 sequences, 16% of them present only once. A note on this clonotype: The antigen is not known. A much larger clone lies one base from this, so it may be a read error.

The study's findings and limits: Stable hyperthyroidism was separated from ophthalmopathy by a model based on 13 V-J features. Most expanded thyroid clonotypes above 0.001 recurred in blood.

Sequenced input: blood. The receptor's source is a man aged 25-45 years with Graves' hyperthyroidism. The chain is built from TRBV30 and TRBJ2-7; D might be TRBD1 or TRBD2, each matching 5 bases. CDR3 DNA sequence: TGTGCCTATTGGGGGATCGTCGGAGAGCCGTACTTC. It yields the protein CAYWGIVGEPYF.